A single sample gave rise to the 10 T cell receptor beta chains below, sequenced in a study of beta chain features in type 1 diabetes. Expressed TCRB transcripts got sequenced, as all isolated RNA was reverse transcribed. Profiling relied on immunoSEQ multiplex PCR, and the TCRdb table lists in-frame clones only, not all of them. The repertoire holds nearly 350,000 clones, with 7.5% to 9% as singletons. The material sequenced was central memory CD4+ T cells from blood. The receptors shown here come from a woman aged 18-29 years in good health.

This clone has a handful of counts. The CDR3 region is CASSYTTRIRGYGYTF. Here the CDR3 DNA reads TGTGCCAGCAGCTACACCACACGGATTAGAGGCTATGGCTACACCTTC. The chain carries TRBV28 and TRBJ1-2, with D hard to call. The CDR3 runs 16 residues. V lost 6 bases and J lost 4, with 21 bases in between. Germline V CDR1 and CDR2: MDHEN, SYDVKM.

The chain employs TRBV6-6 and TRBJ1-2, with D maybe TRBD1 (5 bases). This CDR3 is 14 amino acids long. Deletions cut 6 bases from V and 5 bases from J, with 16 bases between. Germline V lookup: CDR1 MNHNY, CDR2 SVGAGI (reference sequence). The CDR3 region is CASRHNDRNYGYTF. The CDR3 region has the DNA TGTGCCAGCAGGCATAACGACAGAAATTATGGCTACACCTTC.

This clone turned up a few times. The CDR3 nucleotides read TGTGCCAGCAGTCCTGCGGGTCGAACAGTCTCTGGAAACACCATATATTTT. Amino acids: CASSPAGRTVSGNTIYF. This chain joins TRBV28 and TRBJ1-3; D is unresolved. The germline V and J ends were trimmed by 5 bases and 0 bases, with 17 bases remaining between them. CDR3 length equals 17 residues. Per the germline V gene, CDR1 is MDHEN and CDR2 is SYDVKM.

This clone was seen a handful of times. V usage is TRBV6-1 and J usage is TRBJ2-7, with 8 bases that match TRBD1. The germline gives CDR1 MNHNS, CDR2 SASEGT. V lost 2 bases, J lost 0 bases, and 6 bases stayed unmatched. This CDR3 contains 16 residues. The CDR3: CASSERTGTLSYEQYF. The CDR3 DNA follows: TGTGCCAGCAGTGAAAGGACAGGGACCCTCTCCTACGAGCAGTACTTC.

The table lists this clone with a few counts. The chain combines TRBV9 with TRBJ2-5, with TRBD2 matching over 11 bases. This CDR3 region has 16 residues. Germline V gene data show CDR1 as SGDLS and CDR2 as YYNGEE. V shed 0 bases and J 2 bases; nucleotides not matched to a gene: 3. CDR3 sequence (DNA): TGTGCCAGCAGCGTAGCTCGGACTAGCGGGCAAGAGACCCAGTACTTC. Translated: CASSVARTSGQETQYF.

V and J are TRBV4-3 and TRBJ2-1; D possibly corresponds to TRBD2 (5 bases). The germline V gene encodes CDR1 LGHNA and CDR2 YSLEER. V lost 4 bases and J 0 bases, leaving 10 bases between the germline ends. The CDR3 contains 15 residues. The chain's CDR3 is CASSRESSSYNEQFF. The DNA for the CDR3 is TGCGCCAGCAGCCGGGAGTCAAGCTCCTACAATGAGCAGTTCTTC.

This clone has only a few counts. This rearrangement joins TRBV28 to TRBJ2-1; 9 positions match TRBD2. Germline CDR1 and CDR2: MDHEN and SYDVKM. V trimming: 7 bases; J trimming: 0 bases; junction bases outside the gene matches: 4. This CDR3 has 15 amino acids. CDR3 coding DNA: TGTGCCAGCACCTCGGGACTAGCCTCCTACAATGAGCAGTTCTTC. It is translated as CASTSGLASYNEQFF.

There are many counts of this clone. V is TRBV23-1 and J is TRBJ1-2; 8 bases are a match to TRBD1. TRBV23-1 is an ORF, with its function uncertain. The CDR3 extends over 16 amino acids. Trimming removed 2 bases from V and 8 bases from J; junction bases left unmatched: 13. CDR3: CASSQPDAQGGCGYTF. In nucleotides, the CDR3 is TGCGCCAGCAGTCAACCGGACGCACAGGGGGGGTGCGGCTACACCTTC.

In its sample, this clone was seen a few times. The rearrangement uses TRBV7-6 and TRBJ2-6, with D uncertain. CDR3 length equals 14 residues. The V gene lost 5 bases and the J gene lost 1 base, with 6 bases spanning the gap. CDR1 SGHVS and CDR2 FNYEAQ come from the germline V gene. CDR3 DNA: TGTGCCAGCAGCCCCCGTTCTGGGGCCAACGTCCTGACTTTC. It encodes CASSPRSGANVLTF.

This clone showed up just a few times. The J gene is TRBJ2-7, the V gene TRBV2, with 9 bases identical to TRBD1. The junction had 6 bases not matched to a gene; V was cut back by 7 bases and J by 8 bases. Germline values: CDR1 SNHLY, CDR2 FYNNEI. The CDR3 loop spans 12 amino acids. This chain's CDR3 is CASTQQGAKQYF. CDR3 sequence (DNA): TGTGCCAGCACCCAACAGGGGGCTAAGCAGTACTTC. The entire variable domain, with the rest obtained from reference TRBV2 and TRBJ2-7, is as follows: EPEVTQTPSHQVTQMGQEVILRCVPISNHLYFYWYRQILGQKVEFLVSFYNNEISEKSEIFDDQFSVERPDGSNFTLKIRSTKLEDSAMYFCASTQQGAKQYFGPGTRLTVT.